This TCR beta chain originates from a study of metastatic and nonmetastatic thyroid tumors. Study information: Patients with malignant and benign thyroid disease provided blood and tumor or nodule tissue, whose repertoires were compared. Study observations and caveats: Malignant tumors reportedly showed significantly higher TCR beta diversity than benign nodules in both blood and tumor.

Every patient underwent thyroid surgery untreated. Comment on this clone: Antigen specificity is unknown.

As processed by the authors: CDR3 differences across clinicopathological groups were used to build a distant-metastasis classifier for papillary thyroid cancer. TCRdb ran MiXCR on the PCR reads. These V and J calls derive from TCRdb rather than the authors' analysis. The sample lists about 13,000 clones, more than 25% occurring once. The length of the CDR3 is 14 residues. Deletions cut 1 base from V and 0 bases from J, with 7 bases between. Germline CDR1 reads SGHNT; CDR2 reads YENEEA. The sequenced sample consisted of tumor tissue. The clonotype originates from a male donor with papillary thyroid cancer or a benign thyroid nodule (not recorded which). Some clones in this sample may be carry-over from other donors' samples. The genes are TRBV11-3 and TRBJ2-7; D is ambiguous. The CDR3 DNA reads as TGTGCCAGCAGCTTAGCGGGCCTCTCCTACGAGCAGTACTTC. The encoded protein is CASSLAGLSYEQYF. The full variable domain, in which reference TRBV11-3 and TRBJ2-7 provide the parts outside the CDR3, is EAGVVQSPRYKIIEKKQPVAFWCNPISGHNTLYWYLQNLGQGPELLIRYENEEAVDDSQLPKDRFSAERLKGVDSTLKIQPAELGDSAVYLCASSLAGLSYEQYFGPGTRLTVT.